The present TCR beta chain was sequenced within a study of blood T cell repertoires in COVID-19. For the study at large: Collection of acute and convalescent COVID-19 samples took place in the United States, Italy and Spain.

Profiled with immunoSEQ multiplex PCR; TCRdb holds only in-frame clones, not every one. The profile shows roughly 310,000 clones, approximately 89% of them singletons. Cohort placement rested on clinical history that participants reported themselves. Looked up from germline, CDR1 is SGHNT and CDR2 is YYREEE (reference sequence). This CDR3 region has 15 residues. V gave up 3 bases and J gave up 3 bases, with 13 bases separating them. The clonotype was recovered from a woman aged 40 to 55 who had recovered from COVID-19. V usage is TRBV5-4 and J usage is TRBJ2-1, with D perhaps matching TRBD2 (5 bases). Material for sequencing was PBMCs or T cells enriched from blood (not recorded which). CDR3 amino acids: CASSSTISGYNEQFF. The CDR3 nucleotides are TGTGCCAGCAGCTCGACTATAAGCGGCTACAATGAGCAGTTCTTC. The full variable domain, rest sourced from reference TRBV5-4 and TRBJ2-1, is ETGVTQSPTHLIKTRGQQVTLRCSSQSGHNTVSWYQQALGQGPQFIFQYYREEENGRGNFPPRFSGLQFPNYSSELNVNALELDDSALYLCASSSTISGYNEQFFGPGTRLTVL.